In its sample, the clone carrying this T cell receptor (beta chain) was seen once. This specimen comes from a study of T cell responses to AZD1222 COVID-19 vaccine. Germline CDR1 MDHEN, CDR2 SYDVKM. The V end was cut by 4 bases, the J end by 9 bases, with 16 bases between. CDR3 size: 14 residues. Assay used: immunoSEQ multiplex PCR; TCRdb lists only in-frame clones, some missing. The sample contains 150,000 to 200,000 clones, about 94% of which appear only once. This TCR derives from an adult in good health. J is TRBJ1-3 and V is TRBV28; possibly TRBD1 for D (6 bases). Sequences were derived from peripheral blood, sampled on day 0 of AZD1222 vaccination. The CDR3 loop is CASSSGARGGTIYF. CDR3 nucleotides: TGTGCCAGCAGTTCTGGAGCCAGGGGTGGCACCATATATTTT.